The sequence of this T cell receptor beta chain was determined in a study of B cell selection in AIRE deficiency. Original processing methods: Treg pools: roughly 5.8x10^4 distinct patient, approximately 90,000 donor TCRbeta sequences. Sequenced by immunoSEQ multiplex PCR; TCRdb stores in-frame clones only, minus some. D and trimming were read from the DNA, whereas the V and J calls and clone size are those reported in that table. The sample lists 11,000 to 15,000 clones, around 93% seen once, with roughly 1% in the top ten. CDR3 length equals 15 residues. Unmatched junction bases numbered 1, after V lost 0 bases and J lost 3 bases. The germline gives CDR1 SGHAT, CDR2 FQNNGV. The regulatory T cell sort gate was CD4+CD25hiCD127low/negative.

V gene TRBV11-2 combines with J gene TRBJ2-1, with TRBD2 matching 8 bases. This clonotype originated in a human donor with AIRE deficiency. Material: Tregs sorted from PBMCs. The DNA for the CDR3 is TGTGCCAGCAGCTTAGATGGGACTAGCTACAATGAGCAGTTCTTC. This gives the protein CASSLDGTSYNEQFF.